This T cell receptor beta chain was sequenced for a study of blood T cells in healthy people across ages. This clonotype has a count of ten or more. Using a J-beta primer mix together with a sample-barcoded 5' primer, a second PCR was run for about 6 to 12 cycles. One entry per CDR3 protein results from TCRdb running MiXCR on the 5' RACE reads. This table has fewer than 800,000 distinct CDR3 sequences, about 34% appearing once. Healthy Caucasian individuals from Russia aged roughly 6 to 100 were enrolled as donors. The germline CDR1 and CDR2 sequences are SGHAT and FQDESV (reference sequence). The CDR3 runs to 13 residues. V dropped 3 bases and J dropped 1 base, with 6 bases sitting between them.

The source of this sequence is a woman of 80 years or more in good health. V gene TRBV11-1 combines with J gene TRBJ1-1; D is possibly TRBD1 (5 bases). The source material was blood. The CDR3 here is CASSLTENTEAFF. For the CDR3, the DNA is TGTGCCAGCAGCTTGACAGAGAACACTGAAGCTTTCTTT.